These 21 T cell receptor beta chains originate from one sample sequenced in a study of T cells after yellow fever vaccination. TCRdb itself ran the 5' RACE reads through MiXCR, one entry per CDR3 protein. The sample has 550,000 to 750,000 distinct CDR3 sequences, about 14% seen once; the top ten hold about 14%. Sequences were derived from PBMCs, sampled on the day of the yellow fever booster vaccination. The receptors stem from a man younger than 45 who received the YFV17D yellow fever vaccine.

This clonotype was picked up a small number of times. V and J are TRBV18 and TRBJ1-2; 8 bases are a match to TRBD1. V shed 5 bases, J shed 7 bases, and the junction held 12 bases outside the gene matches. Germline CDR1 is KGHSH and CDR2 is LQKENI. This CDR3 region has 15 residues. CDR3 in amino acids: CASSSRQGRSGGYTF. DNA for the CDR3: TGTGCCAGCTCATCGCGACAGGGGCGTTCGGGTGGCTACACCTTC.

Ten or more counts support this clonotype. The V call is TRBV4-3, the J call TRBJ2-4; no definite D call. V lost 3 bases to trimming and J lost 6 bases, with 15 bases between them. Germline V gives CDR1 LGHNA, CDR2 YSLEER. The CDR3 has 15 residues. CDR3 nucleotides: TGCGCCAGCAGCCAGGACCGGGTATCTGTAAACATTCAGTACTTC. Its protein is CASSQDRVSVNIQYF.

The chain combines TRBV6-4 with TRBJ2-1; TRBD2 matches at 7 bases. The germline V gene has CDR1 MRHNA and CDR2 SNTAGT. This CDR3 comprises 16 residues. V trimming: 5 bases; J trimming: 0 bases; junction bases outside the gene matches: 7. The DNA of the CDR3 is TGTGCCAGCAGTCCCGACCGGGACTACTCCTACAATGAGCAGTTCTTC. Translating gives CASSPDRDYSYNEQFF.

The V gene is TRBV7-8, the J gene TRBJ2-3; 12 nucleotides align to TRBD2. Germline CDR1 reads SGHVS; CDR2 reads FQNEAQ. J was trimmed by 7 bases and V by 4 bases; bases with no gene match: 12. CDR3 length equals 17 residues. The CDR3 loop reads CASSSRIPSGRGYTQYF. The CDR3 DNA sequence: TGTGCCAGCAGCTCCAGAATTCCTAGCGGGAGGGGGTATACGCAGTATTTT. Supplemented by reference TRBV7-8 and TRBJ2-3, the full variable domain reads GAGVSQSPRYKVAKRGQDVALRCDPISGHVSLFWYQQALGQGPEFLTYFQNEAQLDKSGLPSDRFFAERPEGSVSTLKIQRTQQEDSAVYLCASSSRIPSGRGYTQYFGPGTRLTVL.

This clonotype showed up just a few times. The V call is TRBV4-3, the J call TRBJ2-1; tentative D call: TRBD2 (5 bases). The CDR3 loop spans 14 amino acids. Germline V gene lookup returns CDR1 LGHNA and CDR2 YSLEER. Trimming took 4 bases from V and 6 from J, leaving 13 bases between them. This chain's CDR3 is CASSLSGIGNEQFF. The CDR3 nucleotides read TGCGCCAGCAGCCTCAGCGGTATAGGCAATGAGCAGTTCTTC.

The chain's CDR3 is CSAWAGTGELFF. In DNA, the CDR3 is TGCAGCGCTTGGGCGGGGACCGGGGAGCTGTTTTTT. The chain recombines TRBV29-1 with TRBJ2-2; possible D gene TRBD2, 6 bases. The CDR3 is 12 residues long. Germline V gene data show CDR1 as SQVTM and CDR2 as ANQGSEA. The ends were cut back, 7 bases at V and 5 bases at J, with 11 bases in the middle.

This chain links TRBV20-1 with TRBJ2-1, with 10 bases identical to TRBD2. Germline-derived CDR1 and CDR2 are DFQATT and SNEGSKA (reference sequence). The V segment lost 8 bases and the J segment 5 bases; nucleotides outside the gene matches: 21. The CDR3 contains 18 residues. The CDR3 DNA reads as TGCAGTCTACCAGGGACGGCCAAGACTAGCGGGTTTAACAATGAGCAGTTCTTC. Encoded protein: CSLPGTAKTSGFNNEQFF.

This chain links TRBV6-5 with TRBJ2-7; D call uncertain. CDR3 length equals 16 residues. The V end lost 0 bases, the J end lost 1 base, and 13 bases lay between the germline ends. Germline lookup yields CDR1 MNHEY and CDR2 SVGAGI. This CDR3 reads CASSYSFGVGSYEQYF. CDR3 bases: TGTGCCAGCAGTTACTCGTTTGGAGTTGGGTCCTACGAGCAGTACTTC.

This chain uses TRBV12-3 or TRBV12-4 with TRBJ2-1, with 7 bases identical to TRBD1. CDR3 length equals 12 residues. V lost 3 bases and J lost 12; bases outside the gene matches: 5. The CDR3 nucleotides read TGTGCCAGCAGTTTGGGTGACAGGGCGCAGTTCTTC. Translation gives CASSLGDRAQFF.

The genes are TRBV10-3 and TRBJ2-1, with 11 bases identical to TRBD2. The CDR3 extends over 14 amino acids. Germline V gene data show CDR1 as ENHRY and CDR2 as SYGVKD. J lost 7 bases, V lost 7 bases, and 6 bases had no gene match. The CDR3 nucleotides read TGTGCCATCAAACTGACTAGCGGGATGAATGAGCAGTTCTTC. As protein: CAIKLTSGMNEQFF.

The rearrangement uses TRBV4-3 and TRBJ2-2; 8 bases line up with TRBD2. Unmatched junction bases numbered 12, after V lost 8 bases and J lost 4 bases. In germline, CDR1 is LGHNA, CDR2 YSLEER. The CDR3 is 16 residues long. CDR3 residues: CASRTSSEFVTGELFF. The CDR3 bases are TGCGCCAGCCGGACTAGCAGCGAGTTTGTCACCGGGGAGCTGTTTTTT.

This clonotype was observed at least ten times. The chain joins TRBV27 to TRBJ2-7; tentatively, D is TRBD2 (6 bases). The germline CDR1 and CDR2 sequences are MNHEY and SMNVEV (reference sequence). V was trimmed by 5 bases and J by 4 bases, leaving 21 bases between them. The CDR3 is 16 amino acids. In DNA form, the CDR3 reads TGTGCCAGCAGTCACCAACGCGGGACGACATTTTACGAGCAGTACTTC. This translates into CASSHQRGTTFYEQYF.

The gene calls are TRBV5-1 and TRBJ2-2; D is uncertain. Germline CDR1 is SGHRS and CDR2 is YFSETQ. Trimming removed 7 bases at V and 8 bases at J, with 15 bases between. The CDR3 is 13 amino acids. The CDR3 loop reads CASAWRRTGELFF. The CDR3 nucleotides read TGCGCCAGCGCTTGGAGAAGAACTGGGGAGCTGTTTTTT.

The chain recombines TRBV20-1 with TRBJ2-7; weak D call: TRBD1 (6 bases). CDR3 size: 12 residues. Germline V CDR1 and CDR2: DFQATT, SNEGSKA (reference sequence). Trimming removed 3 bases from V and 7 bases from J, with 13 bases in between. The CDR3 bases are TGCAGTGCTAGGGACAGCCCTGGAGAGCAGTACTTC. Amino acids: CSARDSPGEQYF.

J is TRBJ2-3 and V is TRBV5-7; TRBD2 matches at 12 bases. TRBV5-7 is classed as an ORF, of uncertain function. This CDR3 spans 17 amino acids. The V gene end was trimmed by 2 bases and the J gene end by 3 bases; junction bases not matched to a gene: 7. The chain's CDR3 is CASSFRGTSGRTDTQYF. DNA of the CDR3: TGTGCCAGCAGCTTCCGAGGTACTAGCGGGAGGACAGATACGCAGTATTTT.

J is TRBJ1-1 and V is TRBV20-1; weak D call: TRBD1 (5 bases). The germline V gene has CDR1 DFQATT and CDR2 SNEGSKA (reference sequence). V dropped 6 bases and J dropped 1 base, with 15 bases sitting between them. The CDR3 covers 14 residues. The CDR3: CSARLSGGNTEAFF. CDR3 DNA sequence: TGCAGTGCGAGGCTGTCCGGGGGGAACACTGAAGCTTTCTTT.

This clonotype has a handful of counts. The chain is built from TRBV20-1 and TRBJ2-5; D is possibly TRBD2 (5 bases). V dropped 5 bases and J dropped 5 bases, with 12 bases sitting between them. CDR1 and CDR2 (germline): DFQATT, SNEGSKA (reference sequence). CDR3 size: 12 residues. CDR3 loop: CSALGRGETQYF. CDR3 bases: TGCAGTGCTCTCGGACGAGGGGAGACCCAGTACTTC.

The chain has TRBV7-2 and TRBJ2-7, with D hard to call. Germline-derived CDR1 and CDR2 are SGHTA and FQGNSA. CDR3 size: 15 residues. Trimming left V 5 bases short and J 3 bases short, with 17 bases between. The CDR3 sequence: CASSPPTGLFYEQYF. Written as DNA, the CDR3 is TGTGCCAGCAGCCCCCCGACGGGCCTATTCTACGAGCAGTACTTC.

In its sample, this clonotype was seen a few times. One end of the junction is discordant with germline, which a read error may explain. DNA for the CDR3: TGTGCCAGCAGCTCGGAATCGGAATTGCAGCAGGTCTTC. Its protein product is CASSSESELQQVF. This chain joins TRBV7-9 and TRBJ2-1, with D unresolved. The CDR3 extends over 13 amino acids. Germline CDR1 reads SEHNR; CDR2 reads FQNEAQ (reference sequence).

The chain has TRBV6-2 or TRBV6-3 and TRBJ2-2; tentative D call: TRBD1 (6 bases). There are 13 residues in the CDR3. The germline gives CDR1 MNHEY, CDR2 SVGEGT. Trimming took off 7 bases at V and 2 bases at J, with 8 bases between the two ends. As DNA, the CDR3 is TGTGCCAGCAAGGACAGTAACACCGGGGAGCTGTTTTTT. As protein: CASKDSNTGELFF.

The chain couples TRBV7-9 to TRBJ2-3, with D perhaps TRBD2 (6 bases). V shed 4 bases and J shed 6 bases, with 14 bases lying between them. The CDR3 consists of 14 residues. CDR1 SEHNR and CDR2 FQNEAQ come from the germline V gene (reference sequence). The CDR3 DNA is TGTGCCAGCAGCTCCGGACTACCCGGGGATACGCAGTATTTT. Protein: CASSSGLPGDTQYF.